This T cell receptor beta chain derives from a study of T-cell reconstitution after alpha-beta-depleted transplantation in children. Study-wide results and caveats: Several patients had high TCRbeta diversity at day 60; it came from surviving recipient T cells and thymic progenitors. At around two months after transplant, the alpha-beta T cells were reportedly derived from several hundred expanded clones that came from non-depleted graft cells. From newly produced T cells came most of the T-cell counts and diversity one year after transplant.

Unique molecular identifiers were built into the TCRbeta library. In TCRdb, the PCR reads were re-called with MiXCR into one record per CDR3 protein. Of around 490,000 distinct CDR3 sequences listed, about 10% are singletons. About this clonotype: The antigen remains unidentified.

CDR3 length: 15 amino acids. The germline CDR1 and CDR2 sequences are LNHNV and YYDKDF (reference sequence). Trimming left V 0 bases short and J 8 bases short, with 13 bases between. This TCR was sampled from a female patient aged 2 to 10 who had a stem cell transplant for aplastic anemia, so the T cells may come from the graft donor. This chain uses TRBV15 with TRBJ1-4; D may be TRBD1 (5 bases). The sequencing used PBMCs, mostly from graft donor cells, collected 180 days after TCRalphabeta/CD19-depleted stem cell transplant. CDR3 coding DNA: TGTGCCACCAGCAGAGATCGAGGAGGGGTCGAAAAACTGTTTTTT. Protein product: CATSRDRGGVEKLFF.